This TCR beta chain came from a study of blood T cell repertoires in COVID-19. CDR1 is MGHRA and CDR2 is YSYEKL in the germline V gene. This CDR3 comprises 14 residues. V was shortened by 1 base and J by 4 bases, with 10 bases between the two germline ends. TCRdb's copy holds only in-frame clones and misses some; the assay was immunoSEQ multiplex PCR. The repertoire consists of about 24,000 clones, with roughly 86% occurring once and the leading ten covering 5% to 5.5%. The clonotype comes from a man aged 50 to 60 with active COVID-19. What was sequenced was peripheral blood. The chain links TRBV4-1 to TRBJ1-2, with D uncertain. In nucleotides, the CDR3 is TGCGCCAGCAGCCAAGGGGCGGCGGGCTATGGCTACACCTTC. Its translation is CASSQGAAGYGYTF.